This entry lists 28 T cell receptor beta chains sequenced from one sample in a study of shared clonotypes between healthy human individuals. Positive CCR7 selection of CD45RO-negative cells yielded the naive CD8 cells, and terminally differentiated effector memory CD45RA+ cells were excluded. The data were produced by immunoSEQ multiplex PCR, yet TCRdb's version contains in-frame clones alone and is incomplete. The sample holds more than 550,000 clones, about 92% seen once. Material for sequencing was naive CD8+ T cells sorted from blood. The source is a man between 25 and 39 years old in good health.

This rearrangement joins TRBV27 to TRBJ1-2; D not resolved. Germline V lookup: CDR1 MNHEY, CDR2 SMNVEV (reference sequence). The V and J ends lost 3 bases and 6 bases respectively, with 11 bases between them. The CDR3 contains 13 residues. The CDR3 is CASSLERDHGYTF. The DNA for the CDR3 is TGTGCCAGCAGTTTGGAAAGGGATCATGGCTACACCTTC.

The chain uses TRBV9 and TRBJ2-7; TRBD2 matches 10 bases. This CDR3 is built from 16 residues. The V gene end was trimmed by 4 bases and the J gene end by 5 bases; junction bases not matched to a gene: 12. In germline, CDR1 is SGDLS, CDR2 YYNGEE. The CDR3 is CASSPLFSGRGHEQYF. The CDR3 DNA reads TGTGCCAGCAGCCCCCTCTTCAGCGGGAGGGGCCACGAGCAGTACTTC. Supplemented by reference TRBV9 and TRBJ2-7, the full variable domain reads DSGVTQTPKHLITATGQRVTLRCSPRSGDLSVYWYQQSLDQGLQFLIQYYNGEERAKGNILERFSAQQFPDLHSELNLSSLELGDSALYFCASSPLFSGRGHEQYFGPGTRLTVT.

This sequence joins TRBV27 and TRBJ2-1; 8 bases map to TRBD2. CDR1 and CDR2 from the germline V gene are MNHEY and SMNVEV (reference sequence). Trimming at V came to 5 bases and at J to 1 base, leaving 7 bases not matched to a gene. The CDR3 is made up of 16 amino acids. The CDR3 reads CASSNVAGISYNEQFF. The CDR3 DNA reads TGTGCCAGCAGTAATGTAGCGGGAATTTCCTACAATGAGCAGTTCTTC.

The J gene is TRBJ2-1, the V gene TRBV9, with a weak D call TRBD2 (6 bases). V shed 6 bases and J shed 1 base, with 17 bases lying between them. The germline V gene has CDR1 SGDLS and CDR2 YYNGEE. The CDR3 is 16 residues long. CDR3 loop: CASTGLSGSSYNEQFF. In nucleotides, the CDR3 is TGTGCCAGCACGGGACTTAGTGGGAGTTCCTACAATGAGCAGTTCTTC.

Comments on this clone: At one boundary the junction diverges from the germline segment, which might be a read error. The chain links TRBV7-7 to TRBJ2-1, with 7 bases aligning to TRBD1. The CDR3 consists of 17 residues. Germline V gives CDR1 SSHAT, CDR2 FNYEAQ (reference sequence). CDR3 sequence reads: CASSYRIGTASYNEQFF. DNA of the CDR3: TGTGCTAGCAGCTACAGGATTGGGACAGCGAGCTACAATGAGCAGTTCTTC.

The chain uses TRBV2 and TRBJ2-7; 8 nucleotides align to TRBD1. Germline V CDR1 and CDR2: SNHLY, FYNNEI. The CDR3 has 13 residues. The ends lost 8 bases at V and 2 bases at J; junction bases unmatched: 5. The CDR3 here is CASLSTGAYEQYF. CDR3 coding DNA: TGTGCCAGCTTATCGACAGGGGCCTACGAGCAGTACTTC. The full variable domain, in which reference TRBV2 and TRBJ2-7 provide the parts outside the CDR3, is EPEVTQTPSHQVTQMGQEVILRCVPISNHLYFYWYRQILGQKVEFLVSFYNNEISEKSEIFDDQFSVERPDGSNFTLKIRSTKLEDSAMYFCASLSTGAYEQYFGPGTRLTVT.

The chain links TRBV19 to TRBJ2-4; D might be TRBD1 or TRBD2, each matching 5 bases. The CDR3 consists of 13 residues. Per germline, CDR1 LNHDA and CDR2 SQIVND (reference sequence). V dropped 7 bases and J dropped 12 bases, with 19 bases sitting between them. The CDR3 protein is CASIGDRTPYQYF. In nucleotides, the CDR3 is TGTGCCAGTATCGGGGACCGCACTCCGTATCAGTACTTC. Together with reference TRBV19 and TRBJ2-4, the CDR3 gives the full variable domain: DGGITQSPKYLFRKEGQNVTLSCEQNLNHDAMYWYRQDPGQGLRLIYYSQIVNDFQKGDIAEGYSVSREKKESFPLTVTSAQKNPTAFYLCASIGDRTPYQYFGAGTRLSVL.

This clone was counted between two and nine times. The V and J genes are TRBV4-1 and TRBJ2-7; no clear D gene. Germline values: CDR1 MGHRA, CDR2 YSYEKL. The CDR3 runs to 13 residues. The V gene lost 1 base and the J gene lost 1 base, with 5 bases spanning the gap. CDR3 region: CASSQGISYEQYF. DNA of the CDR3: TGCGCCAGCAGCCAAGGCATATCCTACGAGCAGTACTTC.

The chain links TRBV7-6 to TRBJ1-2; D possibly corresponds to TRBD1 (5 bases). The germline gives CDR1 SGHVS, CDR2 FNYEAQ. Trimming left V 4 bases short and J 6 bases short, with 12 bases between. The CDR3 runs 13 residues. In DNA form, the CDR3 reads TGTGCCAGCAGCTCCCGGGACGTTGATGGCTACACCTTC. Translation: CASSSRDVDGYTF.

The CDR3 bases are TGTGCCAGCATGGACAGGCGCACAGATACGCAGTATTTT. Its protein product is CASMDRRTDTQYF. The chain links TRBV6-1 to TRBJ2-3, with 7 positions matching TRBD1. This CDR3 comprises 13 residues. Germline CDR1 and CDR2: MNHNS and SASEGT. After removal of 7 bases from V and 1 base from J, the junction contained 2 bases not matched to a gene.

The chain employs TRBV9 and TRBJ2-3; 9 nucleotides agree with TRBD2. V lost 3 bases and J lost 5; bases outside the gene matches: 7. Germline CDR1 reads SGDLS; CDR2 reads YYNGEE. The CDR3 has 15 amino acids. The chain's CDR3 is CASSGGLAGEDTQYF. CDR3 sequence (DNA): TGTGCCAGCAGCGGTGGGTTAGCGGGAGAAGATACGCAGTATTTT.

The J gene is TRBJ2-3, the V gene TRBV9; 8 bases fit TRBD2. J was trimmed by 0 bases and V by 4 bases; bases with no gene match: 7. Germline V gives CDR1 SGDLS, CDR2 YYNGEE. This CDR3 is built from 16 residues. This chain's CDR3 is CASSKQAGESTDTQYF. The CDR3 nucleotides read TGTGCCAGCAGCAAACAAGCGGGAGAAAGCACAGATACGCAGTATTTT. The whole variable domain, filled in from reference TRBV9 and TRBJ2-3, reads DSGVTQTPKHLITATGQRVTLRCSPRSGDLSVYWYQQSLDQGLQFLIQYYNGEERAKGNILERFSAQQFPDLHSELNLSSLELGDSALYFCASSKQAGESTDTQYFGPGTRLTVL.

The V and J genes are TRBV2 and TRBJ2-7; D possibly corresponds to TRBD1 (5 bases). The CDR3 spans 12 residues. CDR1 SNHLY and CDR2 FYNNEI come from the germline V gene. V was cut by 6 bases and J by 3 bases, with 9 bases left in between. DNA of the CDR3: TGTGCCAGCAGCTGGGGCAGCTACGAGCAGTACTTC. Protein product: CASSWGSYEQYF.

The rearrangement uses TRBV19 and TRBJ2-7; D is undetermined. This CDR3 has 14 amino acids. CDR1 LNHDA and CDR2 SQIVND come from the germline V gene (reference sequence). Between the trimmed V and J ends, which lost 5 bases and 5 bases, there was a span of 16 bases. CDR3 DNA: TGTGCCAGTAGTGTCGGTCAGAGTCCCCACGAGCAGTACTTC. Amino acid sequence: CASSVGQSPHEQYF.

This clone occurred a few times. The CDR3 here is CASRRGGGYTF. The CDR3 coding sequence is TGTGCCAGCAGGAGAGGAGGTGGCTACACCTTC. The V gene is TRBV9, the J gene TRBJ1-2; D not certain. V was cut by 5 bases and J by 7 bases, with 9 bases left in between. This CDR3 region has 11 residues. Per germline, CDR1 SGDLS and CDR2 YYNGEE.

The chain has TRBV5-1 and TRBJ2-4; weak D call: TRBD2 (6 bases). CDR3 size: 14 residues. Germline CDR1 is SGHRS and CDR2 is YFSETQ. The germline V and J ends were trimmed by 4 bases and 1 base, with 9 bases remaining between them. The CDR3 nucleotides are TGCGCCAGCAGCGCGCGGGGTGCCAAAAACATTCAGTACTTC. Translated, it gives CASSARGAKNIQYF.

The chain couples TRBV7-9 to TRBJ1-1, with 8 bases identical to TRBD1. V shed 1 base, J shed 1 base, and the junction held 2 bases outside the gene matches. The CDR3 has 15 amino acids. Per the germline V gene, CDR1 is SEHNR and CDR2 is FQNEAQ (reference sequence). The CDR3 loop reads CASSLGGQGNTEAFF. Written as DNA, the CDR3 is TGTGCCAGCAGCTTAGGTGGACAGGGGAACACTGAAGCTTTCTTT. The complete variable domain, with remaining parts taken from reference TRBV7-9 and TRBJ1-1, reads DTGVSQNPRHKITKRGQNVTFRCDPISEHNRLYWYRQTLGQGPEFLTYFQNEAQLEKSRLLSDRFSAERPKGSFSTLEIQRTEQGDSAMYLCASSLGGQGNTEAFFGQGTRLTVV.

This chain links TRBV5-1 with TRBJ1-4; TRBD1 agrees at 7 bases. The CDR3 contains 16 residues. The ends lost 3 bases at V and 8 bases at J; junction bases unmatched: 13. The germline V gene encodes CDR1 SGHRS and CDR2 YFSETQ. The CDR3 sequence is CASSWVTGLVREKLFF. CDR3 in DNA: TGCGCCAGCAGCTGGGTGACAGGGCTAGTAAGAGAAAAACTGTTTTTT.

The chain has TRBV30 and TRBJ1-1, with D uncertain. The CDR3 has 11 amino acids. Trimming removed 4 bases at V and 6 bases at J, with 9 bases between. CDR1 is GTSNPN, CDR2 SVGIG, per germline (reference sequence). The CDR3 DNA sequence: TGTGCCTGGATCTCGATGGCTGAAGCTTTCTTT. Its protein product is CAWISMAEAFF.

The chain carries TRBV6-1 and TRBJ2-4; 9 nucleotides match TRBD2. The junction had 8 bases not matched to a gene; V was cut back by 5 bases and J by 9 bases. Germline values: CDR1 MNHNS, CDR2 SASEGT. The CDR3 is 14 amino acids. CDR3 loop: CASSWREGWSIQYF. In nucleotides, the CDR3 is TGTGCCAGCAGTTGGCGGGAGGGGTGGAGCATTCAGTACTTC.

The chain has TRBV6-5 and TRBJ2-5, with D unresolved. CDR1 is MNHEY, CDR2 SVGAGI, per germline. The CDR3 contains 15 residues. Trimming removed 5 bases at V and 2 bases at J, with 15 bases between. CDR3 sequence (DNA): TGTGCCAGCAGTCACACCTTGGCAATTCAAGAGACCCAGTACTTC. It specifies CASSHTLAIQETQYF.

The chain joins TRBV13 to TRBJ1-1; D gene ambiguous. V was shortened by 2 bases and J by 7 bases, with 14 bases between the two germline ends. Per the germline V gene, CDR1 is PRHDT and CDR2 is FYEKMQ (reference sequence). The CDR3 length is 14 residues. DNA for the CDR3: TGTGCCAGCAGCTTAAGCATTATCAAGGGTGAAGCTTTCTTT. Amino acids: CASSLSIIKGEAFF.

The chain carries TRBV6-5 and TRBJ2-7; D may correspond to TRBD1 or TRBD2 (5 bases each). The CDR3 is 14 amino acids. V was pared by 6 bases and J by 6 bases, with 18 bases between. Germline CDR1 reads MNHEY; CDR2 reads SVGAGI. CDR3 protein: CASSNYEGWGEQYF. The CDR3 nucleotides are TGTGCCAGCAGCAACTATGAGGGGTGGGGCGAGCAGTACTTC.

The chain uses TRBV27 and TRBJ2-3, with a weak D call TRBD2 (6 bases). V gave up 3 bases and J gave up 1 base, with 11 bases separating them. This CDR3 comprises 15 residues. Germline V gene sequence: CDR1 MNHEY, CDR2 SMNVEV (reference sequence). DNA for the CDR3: TGTGCCAGCAGTTTTTGGTCTAGCGGCACAGATACGCAGTATTTT. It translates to CASSFWSSGTDTQYF.

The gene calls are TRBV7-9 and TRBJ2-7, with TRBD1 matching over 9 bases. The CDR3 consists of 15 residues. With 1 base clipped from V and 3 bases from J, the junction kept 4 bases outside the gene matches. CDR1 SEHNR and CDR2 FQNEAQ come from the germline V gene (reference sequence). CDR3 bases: TGTGCCAGCAGCTTAGGGAGACAGGGGGACTACGAGCAGTACTTC. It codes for CASSLGRQGDYEQYF.

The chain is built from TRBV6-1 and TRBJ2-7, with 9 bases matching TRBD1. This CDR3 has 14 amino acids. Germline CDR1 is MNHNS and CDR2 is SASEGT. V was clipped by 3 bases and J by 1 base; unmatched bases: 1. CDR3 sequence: CASSEGTGSYEQYF. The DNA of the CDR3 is TGTGCCAGCAGTGAGGGGACAGGGTCCTACGAGCAGTACTTC.

CDR3 protein: CASSGGGRPTNEKLFF. CDR3 nucleotides: TGCGCCAGCAGCGGCGGAGGGCGTCCAACTAATGAAAAACTGTTTTTT. The rearrangement uses TRBV4-1 and TRBJ1-4, with D uncertain. Germline values: CDR1 MGHRA, CDR2 YSYEKL. V was cut by 5 bases and J by 0 bases, with 13 bases left in between. The CDR3 runs 16 residues.

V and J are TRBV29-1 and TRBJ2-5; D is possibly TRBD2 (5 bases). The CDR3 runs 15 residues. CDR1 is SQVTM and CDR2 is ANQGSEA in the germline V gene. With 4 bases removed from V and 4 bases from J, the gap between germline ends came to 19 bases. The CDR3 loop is CSVVGVKERLETQYF. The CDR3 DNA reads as TGCAGCGTTGTGGGAGTTAAAGAGAGGTTAGAGACCCAGTACTTC.